This TCR beta chain was captured by sequencing in a study of shared clonotypes between healthy human individuals. Whole-study context: Contributing individuals were two females and a few males aged 18 to 49. Points from the study as a whole: When naive CD4 clonotypes were compared across several donors, roughly 4.9% were shared. Deeper or shallower sequencing was expected to change how clonotypes are shared among donors.

As for this clone: Its target is unknown.

The table came from immunoSEQ multiplex PCR; TCRdb's copy has only in-frame clones and leaves some out. The table includes hundreds of thousands of clones, roughly 72% detected once. Germline assignment: CDR1 SGHAT and CDR2 FQNNGV. Unmatched junction bases numbered 9, after V lost 5 bases and J lost 6 bases. The CDR3 length is 15 residues. Sample: memory CD4+ T cells sorted from blood. Regarding subset: CD45RA-negative fraction. The chain employs TRBV11-2 and TRBJ2-1, with 8 bases identical to TRBD1. The sequence came from a woman younger than 45 in good health. Written as DNA, the CDR3 is TGTGCCAGCAGCAGGGGACAGGTTACCGTCAATGAGCAGTTCTTC. Its protein is CASSRGQVTVNEQFF.